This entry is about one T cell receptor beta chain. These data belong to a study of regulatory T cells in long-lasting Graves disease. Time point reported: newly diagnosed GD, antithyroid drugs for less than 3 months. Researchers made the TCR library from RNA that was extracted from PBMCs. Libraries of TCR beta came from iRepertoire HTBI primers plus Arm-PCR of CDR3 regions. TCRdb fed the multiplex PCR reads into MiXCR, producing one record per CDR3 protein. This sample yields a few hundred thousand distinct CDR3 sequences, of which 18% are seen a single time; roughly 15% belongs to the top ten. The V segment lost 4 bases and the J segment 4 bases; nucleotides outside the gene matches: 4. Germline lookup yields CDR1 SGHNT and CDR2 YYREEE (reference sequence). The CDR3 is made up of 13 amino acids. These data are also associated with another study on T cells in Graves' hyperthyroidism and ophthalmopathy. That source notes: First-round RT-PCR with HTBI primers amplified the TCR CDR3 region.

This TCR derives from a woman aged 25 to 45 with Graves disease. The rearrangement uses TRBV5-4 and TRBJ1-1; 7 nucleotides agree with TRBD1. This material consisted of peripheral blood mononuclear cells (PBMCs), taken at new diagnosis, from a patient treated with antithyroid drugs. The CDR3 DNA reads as TGTGCCAGCAGCCCGAGGGGGCCCACTGAAGCTTTCTTT. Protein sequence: CASSPRGPTEAFF.